The T cell receptor beta chain described here comes from a study of T cell changes during pregnancy in multiple sclerosis. The assay was immunoSEQ multiplex PCR, and TCRdb's table has in-frame clones only and misses some. The table lists approximately 61,000 clones, 91% of them singletons. Germline CDR1 is KGHSH and CDR2 is LQKENI. CDR3 size: 16 residues. V was trimmed by 4 bases and J by 0 bases, leaving 13 bases between them. The TCR originated in a female donor in good health, enrolled as a control in a pregnancy study. Sequences were derived from peripheral blood, sampled after pregnancy. J is TRBJ2-4 and V is TRBV18; D is unresolved. The CDR3 nucleotides read TGTGCCAGCTCACGTGAACAGTCTATAGCCAAAAACATTCAGTACTTC. It is translated as CASSREQSIAKNIQYF.